This record looks at one T cell receptor (beta chain) sequence and its context. Its matching antigen is unknown. The data stem from a study of a mutant IDH1 vaccine in newly diagnosed glioma. Background on the study: Beginning 4-6 weeks after radiotherapy alone, or with temozolomide cycles, vaccination took place.

General observations from the study: Seemingly, top peripheral T cell clonotype changes bore no relation to pseudoprogression.

Trimming left V 6 bases short and J 4 bases short, with 10 bases between. CDR1 LNHDA and CDR2 SQIVND come from the germline V gene (reference sequence). The CDR3 contains 13 residues. Method: immunoSEQ multiplex PCR; TCRdb's copy keeps in-frame clones and lacks some. The data contain 65,000 or so clones, 80% to 90% of them seen just once; the ten biggest clones take up roughly 4%. The sample's time point: week 23, last vaccination. In every dose of vaccine, 300 ug of mutant IDH1 20-mer peptide was given alongside topical imiquimod. The sequence came from a man in his thirties or forties with glioma. This specimen was PBMCs, taken from a glioma patient whose treatment included an IDH1 peptide vaccine. The chain recombines TRBV19 with TRBJ1-3; D gene uncertain. CDR3 nucleotides: TGTGCCAGTAGGTTCGTAGCCGGAAACACCATATATTTT. Its translation: CASRFVAGNTIYF.